This T cell receptor beta chain was observed in a study of cytomegalovirus exposure and HLA in healthy donors. The CDR3 spans 12 residues. In germline, CDR1 is SQVTM, CDR2 ANQGSEA. Between the trimmed V and J ends, which lost 6 bases and 6 bases, there was a span of 14 bases. The PCR contained 60 Vbeta and 13 Jbeta primers. Clones were sequenced by immunoSEQ multiplex PCR, and TCRdb holds only the in-frame ones, with some missing. Here the sample spans about 70,000 clones, around two thirds being singletons. The V gene is TRBV29-1, the J gene TRBJ1-1; D may be TRBD1 (5 bases). Material for sequencing was PBMCs. This TCR derives from a human donor in good health. For the CDR3, the DNA is TGCAGCGTCCAATGGAGGGACGCTGAAGCTTTCTTT. It yields the protein CSVQWRDAEAFF.